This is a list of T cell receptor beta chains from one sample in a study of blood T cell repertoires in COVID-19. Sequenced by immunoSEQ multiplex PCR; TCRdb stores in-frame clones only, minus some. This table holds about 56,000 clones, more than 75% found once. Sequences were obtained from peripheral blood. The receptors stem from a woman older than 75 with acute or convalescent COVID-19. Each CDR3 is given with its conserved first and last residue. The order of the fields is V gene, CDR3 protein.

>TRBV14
CASSHGLAGYNEQFF
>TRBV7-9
CASRASGTPKDNEQFF
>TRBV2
CASSERGIGANVLTF
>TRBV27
CASSHRTSGGAGELFF
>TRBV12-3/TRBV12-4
CASSSRGYTQYF
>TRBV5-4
CASTETGAANYGYTF
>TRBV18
CASSPNRTGSTYNEQFF
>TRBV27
CASSLGRRTDTIYF
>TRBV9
CASSTGQGGGNTIYF
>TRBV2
CASQRSSYNSPLHF
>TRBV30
CAWSVGGGMVEQYF
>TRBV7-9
CASSRDRPYNSPLHF
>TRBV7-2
CASSLVPSGGSSYEQYF
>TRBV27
CASRRGTTYEQYF
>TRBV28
CASSGEYRGGEKLFF
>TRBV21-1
CASNRRRTGGYQETQYF
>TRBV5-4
CASSLARGGTYNSPLHF
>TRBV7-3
CASSQTSGRTDTQYF
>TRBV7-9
CASSLGAGGYSGNTIYF
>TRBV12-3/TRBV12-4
CASSTGIGNTIYF
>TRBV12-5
CASGLGTGNYGYTF
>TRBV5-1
CASSLGARDSDGYTF
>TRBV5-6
CASSSAWGGNNSPLHF
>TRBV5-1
CASSLGANYGYTF
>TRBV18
CASCRGDTEAFF
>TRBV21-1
CASRTGTRHRQPQHF
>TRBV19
CASSIRQGAYTGELFF
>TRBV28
CASSHQGLDEKLFF
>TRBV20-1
CTGGDSGPQHF
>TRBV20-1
CSASTATNEKLFF
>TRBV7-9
CASSLGPKRGRGF
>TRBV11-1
CASNLRGGSYNEQFF
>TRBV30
CASRPGLAGVGELFF
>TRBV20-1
CSASSTGSNYGYTF
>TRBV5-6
CASSFIGGSEKLFF
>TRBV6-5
CASSYSTGANTEAFF
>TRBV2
CASRQGWNTEAFF
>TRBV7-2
CASSSQPAGITDTQYF
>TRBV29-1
CSVEAFRGGNYNEQFF
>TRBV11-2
CASSSLLRYNEQFF
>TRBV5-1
CASSPSPRRAYEQYF
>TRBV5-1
CASSGGQLAYEQYF
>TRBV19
CASSGGSYNSPLHF
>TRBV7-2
CASSLISSNQPQHF